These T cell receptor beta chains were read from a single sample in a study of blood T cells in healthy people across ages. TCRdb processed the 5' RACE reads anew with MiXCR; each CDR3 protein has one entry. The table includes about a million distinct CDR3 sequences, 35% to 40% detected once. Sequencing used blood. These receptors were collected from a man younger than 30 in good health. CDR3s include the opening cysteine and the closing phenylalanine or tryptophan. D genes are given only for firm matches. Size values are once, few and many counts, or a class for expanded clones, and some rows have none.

CDR3: CASSYSGASTDTQYF; DNA: TGTGCCAGCAGTTACTCAGGGGCTAGCACAGATACGCAGTATTTT; V: TRBV6-5; D: .; J: TRBJ2-3; size: few
CDR3: CASRGQAGELFF; DNA: TGTGCCAGCAGGGGCCAAGCCGGGGAGCTGTTTTTT; V: TRBV6-5; D: .; J: TRBJ2-2; size: .
CDR3: CASSQDRWLDGYTF; DNA: TGTGCCAGCAGTCAGGACAGGTGGTTGGATGGCTACACCTTC; V: TRBV12-3/TRBV12-4; D: TRBD1; J: TRBJ1-2; size: .
CDR3: CSALDTGELFF; DNA: TGCAGTGCCTTGGACACCGGGGAGCTGTTTTTT; V: TRBV20-1; D: .; J: TRBJ2-2; size: few
CDR3: CASTDSYTEAFF; DNA: TGCGCCAGCACCGACAGTTACACTGAAGCTTTCTTT; V: TRBV5-1; D: .; J: TRBJ1-1; size: .
CDR3: CSARDQFGLGGVYEQYF; DNA: TGCAGTGCTAGAGATCAGTTCGGACTAGGAGGTGTCTACGAGCAGTACTTC; V: TRBV20-1; D: TRBD2; J: TRBJ2-7; size: few
CDR3: CASSLVPTTNYGYTF; DNA: TGTGCCAGCAGTTTAGTTCCGACAACTAACTATGGCTACACCTTC; V: TRBV12-3/TRBV12-4; D: .; J: TRBJ1-2; size: .
CDR3: CASSRTGNVDTQYF; DNA: TGTGCCAGCAGTAGGACAGGGAACGTAGATACGCAGTATTTT; V: TRBV6-1; D: TRBD1; J: TRBJ2-3; size: .
CDR3: CASSAGGGSSTDTQYF; DNA: TGTGCCAGCAGCGCCGGGGGGGGGTCTAGCACAGATACGCAGTATTTT; V: TRBV9; D: TRBD2; J: TRBJ2-3; size: .
CDR3: CASSSPSDTDTQYF; DNA: TGTGCCAGCAGTTCCCCTAGCGACACAGATACGCAGTATTTT; V: TRBV28; D: .; J: TRBJ2-3; size: .
CDR3: CASRAVKDLPYEQYF; DNA: TGTGCCAGCCGAGCGGTCAAGGATTTACCCTACGAGCAGTACTTC; V: TRBV6-6; D: .; J: TRBJ2-7; size: .
CDR3: CASSSGGRGRGYEQYF; DNA: TGTGCCAGCAGTTCCGGGGGCAGGGGGCGCGGATACGAGCAGTACTTC; V: TRBV12-3/TRBV12-4; D: TRBD1; J: TRBJ2-7; size: .
CDR3: CSVGGPVLSSYEQYF; DNA: TGCAGTGTTGGAGGTCCGGTCCTAAGCTCCTACGAGCAGTACTTC; V: TRBV20-1; D: .; J: TRBJ2-7; size: .
CDR3: CASSLVGGLTLYF; DNA: TGTGCCAGCAGCTTAGTCGGGGGGCTCACACTGTACTTC; V: TRBV7-9; D: .; J: TRBJ2-5; size: .
CDR3: CASTTDRVNQPQHF; DNA: TGTGCCAGTACCACGGACAGGGTCAACCAGCCCCAGCATTTT; V: TRBV19; D: TRBD1; J: TRBJ1-5; size: few
CDR3: CATSDTRDRRGYTF; DNA: TGTGCCACCAGTGATACGCGGGACCGTAGGGGCTACACCTTC; V: TRBV24-1; D: .; J: TRBJ1-2; size: .
CDR3: CSARDQGDQGETQYF; DNA: TGCAGTGCTAGAGATCAGGGGGATCAAGGAGAGACCCAGTACTTC; V: TRBV20-1; D: TRBD1; J: TRBJ2-5; size: few
CDR3: CAGTVTPYSNQPQHF; DNA: TGTGCCGGCACCGTGACACCTTATAGCAATCAGCCCCAGCATTTT; V: TRBV5-5; D: .; J: TRBJ1-5; size: .